This T cell receptor (beta chain) was found in a study of T cell responses to AZD1222 COVID-19 vaccine. General study findings and limits: Spike-spanning, vaccine-associated CD4 TCRs were dominant at 160-218 and 743-854. Clonal diversity was possibly underestimated; the donors were predominantly white British and more often female.

Germline V gives CDR1 SGHNT, CDR2 YYREEE (reference sequence). The CDR3 contains 13 residues. Trimming removed 1 base from V and 7 bases from J, with 8 bases in between. Here immunoSEQ multiplex PCR was the method, and the copy in TCRdb shows in-frame clones only, minus some. The sample lists some 140,000 clones, 80% to 95% occurring once. Concerning this clone itself: Its antigen is unidentified.

The input for sequencing was peripheral blood, taken 28 days after the second AZD1222 dose. This receptor was obtained from an adult who received the AZD1222 COVID-19 vaccine. The rearrangement uses TRBV5-4 and TRBJ2-2; D is perhaps TRBD2 (5 bases). The CDR3 DNA follows: TGTGCCAGCAGCTTGATCGGGAACGGGGAGCTGTTTTTT. Residues: CASSLIGNGELFF.